This T cell receptor (beta chain) was sequenced in a study of T-cell memory formation after mild COVID-19 (dated by TCRdb to the early 2020s). A note on the overall study: Most TCR sequence clusters were specific to one of the two donors. Longitudinal TCRalpha and TCRbeta repertoire sequencing tracked T-cell clones expanding and contracting after mild COVID-19 in a couple of donors. Two young, previously healthy adult volunteers made up the cohort, one male and one female. Study-level results and caveats: The study included only a couple of mild cases, and larger cohorts that include severe cases with pre-infection samples were judged to be necessary. SARS-CoV-2 specificity of the second-wave clones peaking on day 37 was not confirmed. Contracting CD4+ clones appeared mostly in the CM and EM memory subsets, whereas CD8+ clones were enriched in EMRA. Clones contracting from day 15 to 85 had balanced CD4/CD8 phenotypes, while a second wave expanding from day 15 to 37 was biased towards CD4+. The detection of some responding clones in pre-infection memory suggests that pre-existing cross-reactive memory T cells joined the SARS-CoV-2 response.

Worth noting for this clonotype: Its specific antigen is unknown. The input lacks base qualities; no much larger clone sits a single base away.

Ficoll-Paque density gradient centrifugation was used to isolate PBMCs. Relative to germline, V is missing 6 bases and J is missing 5 bases, with 6 bases of the junction outside any gene match. The CDR3 has 13 amino acids, counting the end cysteine and phenylalanine. This entry keeps only the CDR3 DNA: 39 bases, framed from base 1. According to the germline V gene, CDR1 reads SNHLY and CDR2 reads FYNNEI. Sequenced using an Illumina NovaSeq 6000. cDNA libraries for TCRalpha and TCRbeta were prepared by 5'RACE using constant-segment primers, with sample barcodes and unique molecular identifiers added. Trizol reagent was used to extract RNA from every sample. Amplification of the libraries took two PCR steps, and the second step added a second sample barcode plus Illumina TruSeq adapters. Sequencing of libraries was performed on an Illumina NovaSeq with 2 x 150 bp paired-end reads. Regarding the original processing steps: The reads were demultiplexed and collapsed into UMI-guided consensus sequences using migec v1.2.7. Using mixcr v2.1.11, UMI consensuses were aligned to TRA and TRB V and J templates and then assembled into clonotypes. Expanded or contracted clonotypes were those called significant by both edgeR and NoisET, with noise models trained on biological replicates. edgeR calls used a false discovery rate-adjusted p below 0.01 and a log2 fold-change threshold of 1. As an exploratory analysis of dynamics, max-normalized trajectories of the 1000 most abundant clonotypes were examined with PCA combined with hierarchical clustering. The CD4 or CD8 phenotype of responding clones was assigned using the separately sequenced CD4+ and CD8+ repertoires. The public reads were reprocessed in TCRdb via fastp at Q25 and MiXCR, keeping in-frame beta chains. Duplicate CDR3 protein sequences are folded into a single record with the most common DNA and genes. The V and J calls shown here were made by TCRdb, not taken from the authors' results. This sample holds under 300,000 distinct CDR3 sequences; roughly 18% were observed only once. The biggest ten clones account for more than 20% of the sample.

The chain links TRBV2 with TRBJ1-1, with TRBD1 matching 7 junction bases. The sequenced sample was PBMCs or a T cell subset sorted from them (not recorded which). This receptor was identified in a young man who had mild COVID-19 (a few samples of this study predate the infection). The sample titles of this study are shuffled in the database, so cell type and time point are left out; the donor was told from shared clones. The CDR3 sequence is CASRDNRGTEAFF. The base sequence is TGTGCCAGCAGAGACAACAGGGGAACTGAAGCTTTCTTT.